This T cell receptor (beta chain) was sequenced during a study of high-grade serous ovarian cancer treatment subgroups. General study points: Different patients shared almost no repertoire; same-patient tumors shared about 0.11 to 0.79. CDR1 and CDR2 were left unanalyzed; analyses focused on CDR3.

V lost 6 bases to trimming and J lost 8 bases, with 16 bases between them. Germline lookup yields CDR1 MDHEN and CDR2 SYDVKM. The CDR3 has 14 amino acids. To note about this clone: Its antigen is unidentified. The same CDR3 is also encoded by other DNA sequences in this sample.

Tumor tissue was taken before any definitive surgery or chemotherapy was given. Only in-frame clones appear in the TCRdb table, and some are missing; sequencing was by immunoSEQ multiplex PCR. The sample lists thousands of clones, 62% occurring once. The TCR comes from a human donor with high-grade serous ovarian cancer. The sequencing sample was made of tumor tissue. V is TRBV28 and J is TRBJ1-4; possible D gene TRBD1, 6 bases. CDR3 in amino acids: CASSRGQKREKLFF. The CDR3 DNA follows: TGTGCCAGCAGCCGTGGACAGAAGAGAGAAAAACTGTTTTTT.